The following is a T cell receptor beta chain sequence with its context. The antigen remains unidentified. The sample comes from a study of cytomegalovirus exposure and HLA in healthy donors. Study-level results: Earlier results showed most TCR beta V segments being productive about 90% or about 30% of the time.

Researchers ran the PCR with 60 Vbeta and 13 Jbeta primers. Sequencing was performed with immunoSEQ multiplex PCR; in TCRdb, only in-frame clones are kept and a portion is missing. Of roughly 170,000 clones in the sample, about 80% were seen once. V lost 0 bases to trimming and J lost 8 bases, with 14 bases between them. CDR1 SGHTA and CDR2 FQGNSA come from the germline V gene. The CDR3 has 15 residues. Sequences were obtained from PBMCs. This receptor was identified in a woman aged 30 to 39 in good health and CMV-seronegative. This chain links TRBV7-2 with TRBJ2-1; tentatively, D is TRBD1 (7 bases). The CDR3 sequence is CASSLAGGQNYEQFF. CDR3 nucleotide sequence: TGTGCCAGCAGCTTAGCGGGGGGACAGAACTATGAGCAGTTCTTC.